A selection of T cell receptor beta chains follows, all from one sample in a study of T cell responses to AZD1222 COVID-19 vaccine. Data came from immunoSEQ multiplex PCR; TCRdb stores just in-frame clones and leaves some out. The data show about 48,000 clones, 70% to 90% seen once. This specimen was peripheral blood, taken 28 days after the second AZD1222 dose. Every receptor here comes from an adult who received the AZD1222 COVID-19 vaccine. CDR3s include the opening cysteine and the closing phenylalanine or tryptophan. The D gene is left open where the match is weak.

TRBV18	TRBJ1-2	.	TGTGCCAGCTCACCCGCCCGAAGGGACTATGGCTACACCTTC	CASSPARRDYGYTF
TRBV18	TRBJ1-4	TRBD1	TGTGCCAGCTCACTGGGACAGGGGACTAATGAAAAACTGTTTTTT	CASSLGQGTNEKLFF
TRBV19	TRBJ2-1	.	TGTGCCAGTAGGGGGGCCCTAACCGACTCCTACAATGAGCAGTTCTTC	CASRGALTDSYNEQFF
TRBV7-8	TRBJ2-7	TRBD2	TGTGCCAGCAGCTTAGTAGCTAGCGGTTACGAGCAGTACTTC	CASSLVASGYEQYF
TRBV5-4	TRBJ2-1	.	TGTGCCAGCAGCCGTCAAGCAGGCTACAATGAGCAGTTCTTC	CASSRQAGYNEQFF
TRBV29-1	TRBJ2-7	.	TGCAGCGTCCGGGACCCAGGTGAGCAGTACTTC	CSVRDPGEQYF
TRBV9	TRBJ1-2	.	TGTGCCAGCAGTTACGGACTGATTACTAACTATGGCTACACCTTC	CASSYGLITNYGYTF
TRBV29-1	TRBJ2-5	.	TGCAGCGTTGGGCGCCAGGGGGAGACCCAGTACTTC	CSVGRQGETQYF
TRBV7-9	TRBJ2-7	TRBD1	TGTGCCAGCAGCTACCAGGGGGCCTTCGACAACGAGCAGTACTTC	CASSYQGAFDNEQYF
TRBV7-3	TRBJ2-1	.	TGTGCCAGCAGCCCCCAACCAAGTGGGAATGAGCAGTTCTTC	CASSPQPSGNEQFF
TRBV24-1	TRBJ2-5	TRBD1	TGTGCCACCAGCGAGACAGGGGGGTACCAAGAGACCCAGTACTTC	CATSETGGYQETQYF